This T cell receptor beta chain comes out of a study of beta chain features in type 1 diabetes. Deletions cut 3 bases from V and 9 bases from J, with 12 bases between. The CDR3 extends over 12 amino acids. The germline CDR1 and CDR2 sequences are SQVTM and ANQGSEA. TCRB transcripts that were expressed got sequenced, as all of the isolated RNA had been reverse transcribed. TCRdb's table, derived via immunoSEQ multiplex PCR, lists solely in-frame clones and lacks some. Altogether around 500,000 clones are present, approximately 30% being singletons, with the ten largest covering 0.05% to 0.07%. The rearrangement uses TRBV29-1 and TRBJ2-4; D is undetermined. The origin of this receptor is a man between 18 and 29 years old in good health. Sample: naive CD4+ T cells from blood. The CDR3 here is CSVDAADSIQYF. CDR3 nucleotides: TGCAGCGTTGATGCAGCCGACTCCATTCAGTACTTC. The full variable domain, rest sourced from reference TRBV29-1 and TRBJ2-4, is SAVISQKPSRDICQRGTSLTIQCQVDSQVTMMFWYRQQPGQSLTLIATANQGSEATYESGFVIDKFPISRPNLTFSTLTVSNMSPEDSSIYLCSVDAADSIQYFGAGTRLSVL.